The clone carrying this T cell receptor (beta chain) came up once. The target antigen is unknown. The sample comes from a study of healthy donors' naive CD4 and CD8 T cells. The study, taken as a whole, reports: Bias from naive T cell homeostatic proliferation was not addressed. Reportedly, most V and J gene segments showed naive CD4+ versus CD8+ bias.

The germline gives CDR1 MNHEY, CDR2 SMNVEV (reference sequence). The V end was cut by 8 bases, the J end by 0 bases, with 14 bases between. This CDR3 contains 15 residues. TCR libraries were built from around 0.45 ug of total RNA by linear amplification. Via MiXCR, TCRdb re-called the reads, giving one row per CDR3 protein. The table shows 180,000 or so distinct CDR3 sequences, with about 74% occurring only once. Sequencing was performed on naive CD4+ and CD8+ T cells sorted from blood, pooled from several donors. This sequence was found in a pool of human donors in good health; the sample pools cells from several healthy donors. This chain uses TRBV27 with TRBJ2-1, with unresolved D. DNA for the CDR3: TGTGCCAGCGCCCATGGCACGGCCTCCTACAATGAGCAGTTCTTC. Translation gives CASAHGTASYNEQFF.